Each of the 24 T cell receptor beta chains below was sequenced from the same sample in a study of STAT5B mutations in CD4+ large granular lymphocyte leukemia. Repertoires were generated with immunoSEQ multiplex PCR, while TCRdb's copy carries only in-frame clones and drops some. The sample carries about 32,000 clones, around four fifths recorded once. Material: CD4+ T cells from blood buffy coats. The receptors here all came from a human donor in good health.

V is TRBV10-3 and J is TRBJ1-1; no clear D gene. V gave up 4 bases and J gave up 0 bases, with 6 bases separating them. Per germline, CDR1 ENHRY and CDR2 SYGVKD. The CDR3 spans 13 residues. This chain's CDR3 is CAISAELNTEAFF. The CDR3 nucleotides are TGTGCCATCAGTGCAGAGCTGAACACTGAAGCTTTCTTT.

Turning to this clone: Relative to the germline gene, one junction end is altered; a read error may explain this. The J gene is TRBJ2-1, the V gene TRBV13; 10 bases match TRBD2. Germline CDR1 is PRHDT and CDR2 is FYEKMQ (reference sequence). This CDR3 has 16 residues. CDR3 nucleotide sequence: TGTGCCAGCAGCTTAGGGAGCGGGAGGGCCTACGATGAGCAGTTCTTC. This codes for CASSLGSGRAYDEQFF.

The gene calls are TRBV29-1 and TRBJ2-1; D perhaps matches TRBD2 (11 bases). Germline V lookup: CDR1 SQVTM, CDR2 ANQGSEA. This CDR3 is 20 amino acids long. V lost 7 bases and J 4 bases, leaving 35 bases between the germline ends. The CDR3 loop reads CSAGVGTGVLGTSGYNEQFF. The CDR3 nucleotides are TGCAGCGCCGGGGTAGGGACAGGGGTCTTGGGGACTAGCGGTTACAATGAGCAGTTCTTC.

This clone has only one observation. This sequence joins TRBV7-2 and TRBJ1-3; D is unresolved. Germline V CDR1 and CDR2: SGHTA, FQGNSA. The CDR3 has 15 residues. Trimming removed 0 bases at V and 2 bases at J, with 8 bases between. The CDR3 region has the DNA TGTGCCAGCAGCTTAGCCGGCAAGACTGGAAACACCATATATTTT. It translates to CASSLAGKTGNTIYF. The variable domain in full, completed from reference TRBV7-2 and TRBJ1-3, reads GAGVSQSPSNKVTEKGKDVELRCDPISGHTALYWYRQSLGQGLEFLIYFQGNSAPDKSGLPSDRFSAERTGGSVSTLTIQRTQQEDSAVYLCASSLAGKTGNTIYFGEGSWLTVV.

With regard to this clone: Germline is not matched at one junction end, which may reflect a read error. The chain is built from TRBV11-2 and TRBJ2-5; a possible D gene is TRBD2 (6 bases). The CDR3 is 16 residues long. The germline V gene encodes CDR1 SGHAT and CDR2 FQNNGV. The CDR3 protein is CASSLGRGLSAETQYF. The CDR3 DNA reads TGTGCCAGCAGTTTAGGACGTGGACTATCCGCTGAGACCCAGTACTTC.

The chain combines TRBV19 with TRBJ1-2; weak D call: TRBD1 (5 bases). Germline CDR1 LNHDA, CDR2 SQIVND (reference sequence). This CDR3 contains 14 residues. V dropped 4 bases and J dropped 6 bases, with 15 bases sitting between them. CDR3 loop: CASSTGGWKDGYTF. CDR3 coding DNA: TGTGCCAGTAGTACCGGGGGGTGGAAGGATGGCTACACCTTC.

The CDR3 is CASSTAGTGELFF. DNA for the CDR3: TGTGCCAGTAGTACGGCGGGAACCGGGGAGCTGTTTTTT. This chain links TRBV19 with TRBJ2-2, with a possible D match to TRBD2 (6 bases). Germline lookup yields CDR1 LNHDA and CDR2 SQIVND (reference sequence). Trimming took off 4 bases at V and 5 bases at J, with 8 bases between the two ends. The CDR3 totals 13 residues. The whole variable domain, remainder taken from reference TRBV19 and TRBJ2-2, is DGGITQSPKYLFRKEGQNVTLSCEQNLNHDAMYWYRQDPGQGLRLIYYSQIVNDFQKGDIAEGYSVSREKKESFPLTVTSAQKNPTAFYLCASSTAGTGELFFGEGSRLTVL.

This rearrangement joins TRBV5-1 to TRBJ2-7, with D perhaps TRBD2 (5 bases). Germline V lookup: CDR1 SGHRS, CDR2 YFSETQ. V lost 5 bases and J lost 7, with 22 bases in between. CDR3 length equals 15 residues. CDR3 nucleotides: TGCGCCAGCAGGGACTTGGCTGATAACCCTTATGAGCAGTACTTC. It codes for CASRDLADNPYEQYF. Supplemented by reference TRBV5-1 and TRBJ2-7, the full variable domain reads KAGVTQTPRYLIKTRGQQVTLSCSPISGHRSVSWYQQTPGQGLQFLFEYFSETQRNKGNFPGRFSGRQFSNSRSEMNVSTLELGDSALYLCASRDLADNPYEQYFGPGTRLTVT.

The chain uses TRBV5-1 and TRBJ2-3, with TRBD2 as a possible D gene (6 bases). Germline CDR1 is SGHRS and CDR2 is YFSETQ. V lost 4 bases, J lost 2 bases, and 11 bases lay in between. The length of the CDR3 is 14 residues. The CDR3, as DNA: TGCGCCAGCAGCCTCGGGACTGCCACAGATACGCAGTATTTT. This sequence encodes CASSLGTATDTQYF.

This chain uses TRBV7-9 with TRBJ2-1; TRBD2 matches 7 bases. V dropped 1 base and J dropped 12; count of bases not matched to a gene: 6. Germline values: CDR1 SEHNR, CDR2 FQNEAQ (reference sequence). This CDR3 is 13 amino acids long. The CDR3 loop reads CASSLDWTSRQFF. The CDR3, as DNA: TGTGCCAGCAGCTTAGATTGGACTAGTAGGCAGTTCTTC.

The chain is built from TRBV28 and TRBJ2-7; D is uncertain. The CDR3 extends over 15 amino acids. CDR1 MDHEN and CDR2 SYDVKM come from the germline V gene. The V and J ends lost 7 bases and 0 bases respectively, with 16 bases between them. The DNA for the CDR3 is TGTGCCAGCACCACCCCAGGTCTCAGCTCCTACGAGCAGTACTTC. Protein: CASTTPGLSSYEQYF. Variable domain in full (rest from reference TRBV28 and TRBJ2-7): DVKVTQSSRYLVKRTGEKVFLECVQDMDHENMFWYRQDPGLGLRLIYFSYDVKMKEKGDIPEGYSVSREKKERFSLILESASTNQTSMYLCASTTPGLSSYEQYFGPGTRLTVT.

This clone was observed a single time. A junction boundary mismatches the germline segment, possibly from a read error. This chain joins TRBV4-2 and TRBJ1-4, with a tentative D call TRBD1 (5 bases). The CDR3 has 16 residues. Germline-derived CDR1 and CDR2 are LGHNA and YNFKEQ. The CDR3 region is CASTQTPTGDGEKLFF. CDR3 nucleotide sequence: TGTGCCAGCACCCAAACCCCGACGGGGGATGGGGAAAAACTGTTTTTT.

The CDR3 coding sequence is TGTGCCTGGAGCAATAGCAATCAGCCCCAGCATTTT. It translates to CAWSNSNQPQHF. The chain employs TRBV30 and TRBJ1-5; no reliable D call. This CDR3 is built from 12 residues. Deletions cut 3 bases from V and 0 bases from J, with 3 bases between. Germline CDR1 reads GTSNPN; CDR2 reads SVGIG (reference sequence).

The gene calls are TRBV5-6 and TRBJ2-7, with 9 positions matching TRBD1. From germline, CDR1 is SGHDT and CDR2 YYEEEE. The CDR3 extends over 15 amino acids. V lost 2 bases to trimming and J lost 5 bases; unmatched junction nucleotides: 8. CDR3 in DNA: TGTGCCAGCAGCTTACCTGGGACAGGGATCGACGAGCAGTACTTC. This encodes CASSLPGTGIDEQYF.

The J gene is TRBJ2-7, the V gene TRBV19, with TRBD1 as a possible D gene (6 bases). V was pared by 3 bases and J by 0 bases, with 12 bases between. CDR1 is LNHDA, CDR2 SQIVND, per germline (reference sequence). CDR3 length: 15 amino acids. CDR3: CASSIRTAPSYEQYF. CDR3 nucleotides: TGTGCCAGTAGTATTCGGACAGCACCCTCCTACGAGCAGTACTTC. Filled out from reference TRBV19 and TRBJ2-7, the complete variable domain reads DGGITQSPKYLFRKEGQNVTLSCEQNLNHDAMYWYRQDPGQGLRLIYYSQIVNDFQKGDIAEGYSVSREKKESFPLTVTSAQKNPTAFYLCASSIRTAPSYEQYFGPGTRLTVT.

The rearrangement uses TRBV7-3 and TRBJ2-5; TRBD2 aligns across 10 bases. V dropped 1 base and J dropped 4; count of bases not matched to a gene: 3. Germline V lookup: CDR1 SGHTA, CDR2 FQGTGA. The CDR3 totals 15 residues. The DNA for the CDR3 is TGTGCCAGCAGCTTAAGCAGCGGGAGGGGAGAGACCCAGTACTTC. Protein sequence: CASSLSSGRGETQYF. Complete variable domain (other parts from reference TRBV7-3 and TRBJ2-5): GAGVSQTPSNKVTEKGKYVELRCDPISGHTALYWYRQSLGQGPEFLIYFQGTGAADDSGLPNDRFFAVRPEGSVSTLKIQRTERGDSAVYLCASSLSSGRGETQYFGPGTRLLVL.

This chain links TRBV5-1 with TRBJ2-3; no firm D call. Per germline, CDR1 SGHRS and CDR2 YFSETQ. The CDR3 consists of 11 residues. The germline V and J ends were trimmed by 2 bases and 5 bases, with 3 bases remaining between them. CDR3 region: CASSFKDTQYF. The CDR3, as DNA: TGCGCCAGCAGCTTCAAAGATACGCAGTATTTT.

The chain couples TRBV18 to TRBJ2-1, with 9 positions matching TRBD1. CDR1 is KGHSH and CDR2 is LQKENI in the germline V gene. V gave up 2 bases and J gave up 7 bases; unmatched junction bases: 3. This CDR3 is 14 amino acids long. CDR3 loop: CASSPGTGINEQFF. CDR3 sequence (DNA): TGTGCCAGCTCACCAGGGACAGGGATAAATGAGCAGTTCTTC.

The chain has TRBV30 and TRBJ2-7; TRBD2 might be the D (6 bases). CDR3 size: 13 residues. V was shortened by 7 bases and J by 4 bases, with 17 bases between the two germline ends. Looked up from germline, CDR1 is GTSNPN and CDR2 is SVGIG (reference sequence). CDR3 in DNA: TGTGCCTCCATGACTAGAAACGAGTACGAGCAGTACTTC. It encodes CASMTRNEYEQYF. The variable domain in full, with the rest retrieved from reference TRBV30 and TRBJ2-7, is SQTIHQWPATLVQPVGSPLSLECTVEGTSNPNLYWYRQAAGRGLQLLFYSVGIGQISSEVPQNLSASRPQDRQFILSSKKLLLSDSGFYLCASMTRNEYEQYFGPGTRLTVT.

V and J are TRBV5-6 and TRBJ2-1; possibly TRBD2 for D (6 bases). The V and J ends lost 6 bases and 7 bases respectively, with 14 bases between them. CDR1 and CDR2 from the germline V gene are SGHDT and YYEEEE. This CDR3 spans 13 amino acids. The CDR3 reads CASTRPSVNEQFF. The CDR3 DNA is TGTGCCAGCACTCGGCCTAGCGTTAATGAGCAGTTCTTC.

Points on this clone: In this CDR3 the conserved last residue, phenylalanine or tryptophan, is missing, so a read error is likely. The DNA is omitted, as the CDR3 cannot be located on it reliably, and the CDR3 follows TCRdb's listing. V gene TRBV20-1 combines with J gene TRBJ2-3. Germline loops: CDR1 DFQATT, CDR2 SNEGSKA (reference sequence). The CDR3 extends over 10 residues, inclusive of both ends. The CDR3 reads CSASGRTPIL.

The chain carries TRBV6-1 and TRBJ1-5, with D hard to call. Germline CDR1 reads MNHNS; CDR2 reads SASEGT. The CDR3 totals 16 residues. V lost 3 bases, J lost 5 bases, and 17 bases lay in between. The CDR3 protein is CASSDLVKSSYQPQHF. CDR3 DNA: TGTGCCAGCAGTGACCTAGTGAAGAGTTCGTATCAGCCCCAGCATTTT.

The CDR3 region is CATSIRWGATEAFF. The CDR3 nucleotides are TGTGCCACCAGCATCAGATGGGGAGCCACTGAAGCTTTCTTT. The chain employs TRBV15 and TRBJ1-1, with D hard to call. This CDR3 contains 14 residues. Per germline, CDR1 LNHNV and CDR2 YYDKDF (reference sequence). Trimming removed 4 bases from V and 4 bases from J, with 13 bases in between.

The V gene is TRBV6-5, the J gene TRBJ2-7; tentative D call: TRBD1 (6 bases). The CDR3 contains 15 residues. The V gene's germline CDR1 is MNHEY and CDR2 SVGAGI. Trimming removed 6 bases at V and 3 bases at J, with 18 bases between. The CDR3 loop is CASRKILQGNYEQYF. DNA of the CDR3: TGTGCCAGCAGGAAGATCTTACAGGGAAACTACGAGCAGTACTTC.